This T cell receptor beta chain was recorded in a study of blood T cell repertoires in COVID-19. Turning to the study itself: The origin of the acute and convalescent COVID-19 samples was the United States, Italy and Spain.

Trimming removed 5 bases from V and 5 bases from J; junction bases left unmatched: 6. The germline V gene encodes CDR1 MDHEN and CDR2 SYDVKM. CDR3 size: 14 residues. TCRdb's table, derived via immunoSEQ multiplex PCR, lists solely in-frame clones and lacks some. The sample yields some 100,000 clones, 92% seen once. The source is a man aged 50 to 59 with active COVID-19. The V gene is TRBV28, the J gene TRBJ2-5; 9 nucleotides line up with TRBD1. Sequenced material: peripheral blood. The CDR3 loop reads CASSPTGGRETQYF. CDR3 in DNA: TGTGCCAGCAGTCCCACAGGGGGCAGGGAGACCCAGTACTTC.